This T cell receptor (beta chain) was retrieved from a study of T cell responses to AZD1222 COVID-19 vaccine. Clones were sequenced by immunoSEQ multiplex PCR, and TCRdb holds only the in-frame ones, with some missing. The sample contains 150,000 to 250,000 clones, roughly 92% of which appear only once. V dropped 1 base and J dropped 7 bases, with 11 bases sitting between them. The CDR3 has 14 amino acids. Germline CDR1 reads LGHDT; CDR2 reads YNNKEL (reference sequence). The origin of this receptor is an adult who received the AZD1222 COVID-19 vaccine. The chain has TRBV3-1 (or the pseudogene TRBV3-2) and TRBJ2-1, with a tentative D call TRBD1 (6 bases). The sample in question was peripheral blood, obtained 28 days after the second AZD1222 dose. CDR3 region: CASSQGAGDNEQFF. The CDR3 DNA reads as TGTGCCAGCAGCCAAGGCGCAGGGGATAATGAGCAGTTCTTC.